Listed below are T cell receptor beta chains from one sample, sequenced in a study of OX40 agonist ivuxolimab in advanced cancers. Only in-frame clones appear in the TCRdb table, and some are missing; sequencing was by immunoSEQ multiplex PCR. The table records roughly 90,000 clones, 70% to 90% of them present only once. Sample: CD4+ or CD8+ T cells sorted from blood, taken in a trial of the OX40 agonist ivuxolimab. Every receptor here comes from an adult with an advanced solid tumor such as melanoma, head and neck, liver or kidney cancer. CDR3s include the opening cysteine and the closing phenylalanine or tryptophan. The D gene is left open where the match is weak. Clone size appears in some rows only: once, few, many, or a class for an expanded clone.

V gene,clone size,CDR3 length,D gene,J gene,CDR3 DNA,CDR3 protein
TRBV5-1,.,13,.,TRBJ2-1,TGCGCCAGCAGCTCGGGACCAAACAATGAGCAGTTCTTC,CASSSGPNNEQFF
TRBV19,.,14,TRBD1,TRBJ1-1,TGTGCCAGTAGTCGTCGACAGGGGACGTCTGAAGCTTTCTTT,CASSRRQGTSEAFF
TRBV19,once,14,TRBD1,TRBJ2-5,TGTGCCAGTATGAGGACAGGGTCTGGAGAGACCCAGTACTTC,CASMRTGSGETQYF
TRBV19,.,14,TRBD2,TRBJ2-5,TGTGCCAGTAGTGTGGGGAGGGACTTAGAGACCCAGTACTTC,CASSVGRDLETQYF
TRBV4-3,.,15,.,TRBJ1-4,TGCGCCAGCAGCTCAATGAGGGCAACTAATGAAAAACTGTTTTTT,CASSSMRATNEKLFF
TRBV30,.,14,TRBD1,TRBJ1-3,TGTGCCTGGATTCCCTGGACAGGCTTAAACACCATATATTTT,CAWIPWTGLNTIYF
TRBV7-3,.,14,.,TRBJ2-2,TGTGCCAGCAGCTTAACGGGGGCAGGAGGGGAGCTGTTTTTT,CASSLTGAGGELFF
TRBV7-9,.,14,.,TRBJ1-1,TGTGCCAGCAGTTTAGGGACCCCGAACACTGAAGCTTTCTTT,CASSLGTPNTEAFF
TRBV19,.,13,.,TRBJ2-2,TGTGCCAGTACCCTGAGGGGCTCGGGGGAGCTGTTTTTT,CASTLRGSGELFF
TRBV9,.,15,TRBD1,TRBJ1-4,TGTGCCAGCAGCGAGGGGGCGGGTAGGAATGAAAAACTGTTTTTT,CASSEGAGRNEKLFF
TRBV9,.,15,.,TRBJ2-6,TGTGCCAGCAGCTTTGGGGCTTCTGGGGCCAACGTCCTGACTTTC,CASSFGASGANVLTF
TRBV10-3,few,14,.,TRBJ2-1,TGTGCCATCAGTGAGTCAGGTTCCTACAATGAGCAGTTCTTC,CAISESGSYNEQFF
TRBV19,few,15,TRBD1,TRBJ2-2,TGTCCTCAGGGGACAGGGGGCTTGAACACCGGGGAGCTGTTTTTT,CPQGTGGLNTGELFF